These 5 T cell receptor beta chains were sequenced from one sample in a study of T-cell reconstitution after alpha-beta-depleted transplantation in children. Using unique molecular identifiers, the investigators prepared the TCRbeta library. TCRdb ran MiXCR on the PCR reads and lists one entry per CDR3 protein. Of 200,000 or so distinct CDR3 sequences in the sample, roughly 6.3% were seen once. Sequencing used PBMCs, obtained before TCRalphabeta/CD19-depleted stem cell transplant. Receptor source: a girl under two years old with combined immunodeficiency, due to receive a stem cell transplant.

There are many counts of this clonotype. The chain recombines TRBV28 with TRBJ2-5; D gene ambiguous. V was pared by 3 bases and J by 3 bases, with 11 bases between. The CDR3 has 14 amino acids. From germline, CDR1 is MDHEN and CDR2 SYDVKM. DNA of the CDR3: TGTGCCAGCAGTTTTTTCAGCGAGAAAGAGACCCAGTACTTC. It encodes CASSFFSEKETQYF. Drawing the rest from reference TRBV28 and TRBJ2-5, the complete variable domain is DVKVTQSSRYLVKRTGEKVFLECVQDMDHENMFWYRQDPGLGLRLIYFSYDVKMKEKGDIPEGYSVSREKKERFSLILESASTNQTSMYLCASSFFSEKETQYFGPGTRLLVL.

The sample holds many counts of this clonotype. The J gene is TRBJ1-1, the V gene TRBV12-3 or TRBV12-4; D is unresolved. Trimming left V 3 bases short and J 3 bases short, with 5 bases between. The CDR3 loop spans 12 amino acids. This CDR3 reads CASSLAYTEAFF. For the CDR3, the DNA is TGTGCCAGCAGTTTGGCTTACACTGAAGCTTTCTTT.

This clonotype was counted at least ten times. This chain connects TRBV4-1 to TRBJ2-1; TRBD2 aligns across 8 bases. Trimming removed 2 bases from V and 2 bases from J; junction bases left unmatched: 8. The CDR3 contains 17 residues. Germline CDR1 is MGHRA and CDR2 is YSYEKL. DNA for the CDR3: TGCGCCAGCAGCCAAATTTCACTAGCGGTGACCTACAATGAGCAGTTCTTC. This gives the protein CASSQISLAVTYNEQFF.

This clonotype was observed at least ten times. The chain combines TRBV29-1 with TRBJ2-5; D may be TRBD2 (6 bases). With 4 bases removed from V and 7 bases from J, the gap between germline ends came to 13 bases. The CDR3 runs to 12 residues. The germline gives CDR1 SQVTM, CDR2 ANQGSEA. Here the CDR3 reads CSVGGGVGTQYF. The CDR3 coding sequence is TGCAGCGTTGGGGGAGGTGTTGGGACCCAGTACTTC.

This clonotype was detected many times. This rearrangement joins TRBV6-5 to TRBJ1-1; a possible D gene is TRBD1 (5 bases). Germline V CDR1 and CDR2: MNHEY, SVGAGI. V lost 6 bases and J 1 base, leaving 18 bases between the germline ends. The CDR3 sequence is 16 residues long. The chain's CDR3 is CASSHRRRGGNTEAFF. CDR3 sequence (DNA): TGTGCCAGCAGCCACCGCCGGCGGGGGGGGAACACTGAAGCTTTCTTT.